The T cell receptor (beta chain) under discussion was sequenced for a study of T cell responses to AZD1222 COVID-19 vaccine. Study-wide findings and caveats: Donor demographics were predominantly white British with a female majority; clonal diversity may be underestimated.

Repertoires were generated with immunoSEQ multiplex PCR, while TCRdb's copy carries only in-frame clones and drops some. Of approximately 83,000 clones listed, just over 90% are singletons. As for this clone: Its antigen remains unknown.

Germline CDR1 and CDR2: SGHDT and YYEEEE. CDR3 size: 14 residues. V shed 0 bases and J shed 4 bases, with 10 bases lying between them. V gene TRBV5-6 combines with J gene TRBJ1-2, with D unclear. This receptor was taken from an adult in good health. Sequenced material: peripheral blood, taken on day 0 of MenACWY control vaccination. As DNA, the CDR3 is TGTGCCAGCAGCTTGGTAAGGACGGCCTATGGCTACACCTTC. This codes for CASSLVRTAYGYTF.